This T cell receptor beta chain originates from a study of blood T cell repertoires in COVID-19. Turning to the study itself: PBMCs, B-cell-depleted T cells, or T cells were the source of the cDNA or gDNA that made up the material.

Only one count was recorded for this clone. As processed by the authors: Amplified reference gene primers provided the basis for estimating nucleated cell counts. Here immunoSEQ multiplex PCR was the method, and the copy in TCRdb shows in-frame clones only, minus some. V and J calls and clone size come straight from that table; D and trimming were deduced from the DNA. Of around 300,000 clones in the sample, approximately 91% are singletons; the top ten hold just under 0.95%. The CDR3 is 14 amino acids. The V gene's germline CDR1 is GTSNPN and CDR2 SVGIG (reference sequence). The J segment lost 9 bases and the V segment lost 4 bases, leaving 8 bases of the junction unmatched.

The receptor comes from a middle-aged woman who had recovered from COVID-19. Sequencing was performed on peripheral blood. The chain is built from TRBV30 and TRBJ2-1; 11 bases are shared with TRBD2. This CDR3 is CAWKGLAGIAEQFF. The CDR3 nucleotides read TGTGCCTGGAAAGGACTAGCGGGTATTGCTGAGCAGTTCTTC.